These 10 T cell receptor beta chains came from one sample sequenced in a study of CXCR3-negative and CXCR3-positive naive CD8 T cells. 5' RACE with UMI labels generated the TRB cDNA libraries. With the 5' RACE reads reprocessed, TCRdb shows one record per CDR3 protein and no DNA. The sample table sets out fewer than 95,000 distinct CDR3 sequences. The sequenced sample consisted of naive CXCR3- CD8+ T cells from blood. The sample's subset: CD45RO-CCR7+CD27+CD95- naive CD8+ T cells lacking CXCR3 (TNR3-). The receptors shown here come from a human donor in good health. Some clones in this sample may be carry-over from other donors' samples.

The chain carries TRBV5-1 and TRBJ1-4. CDR1 is SGHRS and CDR2 is YFSETQ in the germline V gene. The CDR3 contains 13 residues. The CDR3 spells CASSFQGGEKLFF. Looking up the rest from reference TRBV5-1 and TRBJ1-4 gives the full variable domain: KAGVTQTPRYLIKTRGQQVTLSCSPISGHRSVSWYQQTPGQGLQFLFEYFSETQRNKGNFPGRFSGRQFSNSRSEMNVSTLELGDSALYLCASSFQGGEKLFFGSGTQLSVL.

The chain recombines TRBV3-1 with TRBJ2-7; TCRdb selects TRBD1, and the lack of DNA leaves this call unchecked. Germline V CDR1 and CDR2: LGHDT, YNNKEL (reference sequence). CDR3 length equals 16 residues. The CDR3 sequence is CASSQDHSTGAYEQYF.

V and J are TRBV5-1 and TRBJ1-2. This CDR3 contains 12 residues. Germline lookup yields CDR1 SGHRS and CDR2 YFSETQ. CDR3 protein: CASSLDEGGYTF.

This sequence joins TRBV14 and TRBJ2-1; TCRdb's D call, TRBD1, is unchecked because there is no DNA. Germline-derived CDR1 and CDR2 are SGHDN and FVKESK. The CDR3 extends over 18 amino acids. The CDR3 loop is CASSRPFPGRGLGNEQFF.

The rearrangement links TRBV6-2 or TRBV6-3 to TRBJ2-1; TCRdb's D call of TRBD1 is untestable without DNA. CDR3 size: 17 residues. CDR1 is MNHEY, CDR2 SVGEGT, per germline. CDR3 sequence: CASSSTRAGQRGHEQFF.

This chain's CDR3 is CSVETPQGYEQYF. The V gene is TRBV29-1, the J gene TRBJ2-7; without DNA, the TCRdb call of TRBD1 cannot be checked. Germline CDR1 SQVTM, CDR2 ANQGSEA. The CDR3 contains 13 residues.

J is TRBJ2-7 and V is TRBV15; the TRBD1 assignment by TCRdb is unverifiable without DNA. This CDR3 has 15 amino acids. Germline V gene data show CDR1 as LNHNV and CDR2 as YYDKDF (reference sequence). The CDR3 protein is CATSSGRQVRYEQYF.

This chain links TRBV4-1 with TRBJ1-5; the TRBD1 assignment by TCRdb is unverifiable without DNA. The CDR3 extends over 14 amino acids. Germline V gives CDR1 MGHRA, CDR2 YSYEKL. The CDR3 spells CASSQDIRGEPQHF.

J is TRBJ1-1 and V is TRBV4-3. Germline V gene sequence: CDR1 LGHNA, CDR2 YSLEER. The CDR3 consists of 15 residues. CDR3 protein: CASSQGPGQATEAFF.

The chain has TRBV7-9 and TRBJ1-4. The CDR3 consists of 12 residues. Germline V gene data show CDR1 as SEHNR and CDR2 as FQNEAQ (reference sequence). CDR3 sequence: CASSSNDEKLFF.